What follows are 23 T cell receptor beta chains derived from one specimen sequenced in a study of blood T cell repertoires in COVID-19. Some clones are missing from TCRdb's copy, which holds only in-frame ones; the method was immunoSEQ multiplex PCR. The table lists 170,000 or so clones, around nine tenths of them singletons, with 0.8% to 1% in the top ten. The sample taken for sequencing was peripheral blood. The receptor set was obtained from a woman between 18 and 29 years old who had recovered from COVID-19.

The V and J genes are TRBV9 and TRBJ2-7; a weak D match, TRBD2 (6 bases). With 0 bases removed from V and 5 bases from J, the gap between germline ends came to 18 bases. Germline CDR1 is SGDLS and CDR2 is YYNGEE. The CDR3 extends over 16 amino acids. The CDR3 here is CASSVGGVGGNHEQYF. The CDR3 nucleotides are TGTGCCAGCAGCGTAGGAGGGGTGGGCGGGAACCACGAGCAGTACTTC. The full variable domain, its missing parts supplied by reference TRBV9 and TRBJ2-7, is DSGVTQTPKHLITATGQRVTLRCSPRSGDLSVYWYQQSLDQGLQFLIQYYNGEERAKGNILERFSAQQFPDLHSELNLSSLELGDSALYFCASSVGGVGGNHEQYFGPGTRLTVT.

The V call is TRBV18, the J call TRBJ1-4, with TRBD1 matching over 7 bases. The germline V gene has CDR1 KGHSH and CDR2 LQKENI. This CDR3 has 15 amino acids. V shed 3 bases, J shed 5 bases, and the junction held 6 bases outside the gene matches. DNA for the CDR3: TGTGCCAGCTCACCTGAGACAGGGCCCAATGAAAAACTGTTTTTT. It translates to CASSPETGPNEKLFF.

CDR3 residues: CASSYGLAGNYNEQFF. CDR3 nucleotide sequence: TGTGCCAGCAGTTACGGACTAGCGGGTAACTACAATGAGCAGTTCTTC. This rearrangement joins TRBV6-5 to TRBJ2-1; 11 bases match TRBD2. The CDR3 contains 16 residues. Germline V gene sequence: CDR1 MNHEY, CDR2 SVGAGI. Losses at the gene ends were 2 bases for V and 3 bases for J; bases not matched to a gene: 3.

The rearrangement joins TRBV10-3 to TRBJ2-1, with 7 nucleotides matching TRBD2. This CDR3 has 15 residues. Trimming took 8 bases from V and 0 from J; bases not matched to a gene: 7. Looked up from germline, CDR1 is ENHRY and CDR2 is SYGVKD. DNA of the CDR3: TGTGCCATCGGCGCGGGAGTTGGCTCCTACAATGAGCAGTTCTTC. This encodes CAIGAGVGSYNEQFF.

The chain is built from TRBV2 and TRBJ2-3, with 7 nucleotides matching TRBD1. Losses at the gene ends were 1 base for V and 3 bases for J; bases not matched to a gene: 10. In germline, CDR1 is SNHLY, CDR2 FYNNEI. This CDR3 region has 17 residues. CDR3: CASSEVGTVRSTDTQYF. The CDR3, as DNA: TGTGCCAGCAGTGAAGTGGGGACAGTGAGGAGTACAGATACGCAGTATTTT.

V is TRBV9 and J is TRBJ1-4; D perhaps matches TRBD1 (5 bases). Between the trimmed V and J ends, which lost 2 bases and 5 bases, there was a span of 16 bases. Per the germline V gene, CDR1 is SGDLS and CDR2 is YYNGEE. This CDR3 has 16 residues. The CDR3 sequence is CASSVGGGTSNEKLFF. CDR3 sequence (DNA): TGTGCCAGCAGCGTGGGGGGTGGGACTTCGAATGAAAAACTGTTTTTT. Using reference TRBV9 and TRBJ1-4 for the parts outside the CDR3, the full variable domain is DSGVTQTPKHLITATGQRVTLRCSPRSGDLSVYWYQQSLDQGLQFLIQYYNGEERAKGNILERFSAQQFPDLHSELNLSSLELGDSALYFCASSVGGGTSNEKLFFGSGTQLSVL.

This sequence joins TRBV19 and TRBJ2-2; D unclear. Between the trimmed V and J ends, which lost 6 bases and 4 bases, there was a span of 15 bases. The CDR3 totals 15 residues. The V gene's germline CDR1 is LNHDA and CDR2 SQIVND (reference sequence). The CDR3 loop is CASSPGRRITGELFF. The CDR3, as DNA: TGTGCCAGTAGCCCGGGTCGAAGAATCACCGGGGAGCTGTTTTTT.

The J gene is TRBJ2-2, the V gene TRBV7-6; 8 bases fit TRBD1. CDR3 length: 17 residues. Germline loops: CDR1 SGHVS, CDR2 FNYEAQ. Trimming removed 3 bases from V and 5 bases from J; junction bases left unmatched: 11. CDR3: CASSLGRGRTLTGELFF. The CDR3 nucleotides read TGTGCCAGCAGCTTGGGCAGGGGGCGGACACTTACCGGGGAGCTGTTTTTT.

The J gene is TRBJ2-7, the V gene TRBV5-6, with 8 bases matching TRBD2. This CDR3 comprises 18 residues. Trimming cost V 1 base and J 4 bases; bases outside gene matches: 16. Per the germline V gene, CDR1 is SGHDT and CDR2 is YYEEEE. The CDR3 spells CASSLFFDVSGSMYEQYV. As DNA, the CDR3 is TGTGCCAGCAGCTTGTTCTTCGACGTGAGCGGGAGTATGTACGAGCAGTACGTC.

V gene TRBV12-3 or TRBV12-4 combines with J gene TRBJ1-1; D uncertain. CDR3 length equals 13 residues. V was cut by 6 bases and J by 1 base, with 9 bases left in between. Here the CDR3 DNA reads TGTGCCAGCAGGGTTACAGAGAACACTGAAGCTTTCTTT. Protein: CASRVTENTEAFF.

The V and J genes are TRBV18 and TRBJ2-3; TRBD2 matches 9 bases. The trim removed 5 bases at V and 2 bases at J, leaving 11 bases unmatched. Germline assignment: CDR1 KGHSH and CDR2 LQKENI. The CDR3 totals 17 residues. The CDR3 loop reads CASSETRGGRATDTQYF. DNA of the CDR3: TGTGCCAGCTCAGAAACCCGTGGCGGGAGGGCCACAGATACGCAGTATTTT.

The rearrangement uses TRBV7-9 and TRBJ2-5; possible D gene TRBD2, 6 bases. The CDR3 is made up of 15 amino acids. The germline V and J ends were trimmed by 2 bases and 3 bases, with 13 bases remaining between them. From germline, CDR1 is SEHNR and CDR2 FQNEAQ (reference sequence). The CDR3 bases are TGTGCCAGCAGCTTATTCGGGGGATCGGAAGAGACCCAGTACTTC. Amino acid sequence: CASSLFGGSEETQYF.

This clone was detected only once. The gene calls are TRBV29-1 and TRBJ1-1; TRBD1 is a possible D gene (5 bases). The V end lost 4 bases, the J end lost 0 bases, and 12 bases lay between the germline ends. CDR1 SQVTM and CDR2 ANQGSEA come from the germline V gene. The CDR3 length is 14 residues. The CDR3 reads CSVARDSMNTEAFF. CDR3 sequence (DNA): TGCAGCGTTGCCAGAGACAGCATGAACACTGAAGCTTTCTTT.

The sample holds one count of this clone. The chain links TRBV6-5 to TRBJ1-5; D uncertain. The ends were cut back, 7 bases at V and 1 base at J, with 14 bases in the middle. CDR3 size: 15 residues. Germline V gene sequence: CDR1 MNHEY, CDR2 SVGAGI. CDR3 nucleotide sequence: TGTGCCAGCAATCGGGGTAGTGAGAGCAATCAGCCCCAGCATTTT. This sequence encodes CASNRGSESNQPQHF.

This clone was recorded only once. J is TRBJ1-1 and V is TRBV5-1; 9 nucleotides line up with TRBD1. Losses at the gene ends were 4 bases for V and 4 bases for J; bases not matched to a gene: 5. This CDR3 has 14 residues. The V gene's germline CDR1 is SGHRS and CDR2 YFSETQ. The CDR3 region is CASSPGTGPTEAFF. The DNA for the CDR3 is TGCGCCAGCAGCCCCGGGACAGGGCCCACTGAAGCTTTCTTT.

The J gene is TRBJ2-3, the V gene TRBV10-2, with 11 nucleotides matching TRBD2. The V segment lost 0 bases and the J segment 4 bases; nucleotides outside the gene matches: 9. Germline V lookup: CDR1 WSHSY, CDR2 SAAADI. CDR3 length: 18 amino acids. The CDR3 DNA reads TGCGCCAGCAGTGAGTCGGCCCTGACTAGCGGGAACGCAGATACGCAGTATTTT. Amino acid sequence: CASSESALTSGNADTQYF.

The chain couples TRBV7-3 to TRBJ2-5, with D perhaps matching TRBD1 (6 bases). V lost 1 base, J lost 2 bases, and 11 bases lay in between. Germline CDR1 is SGHTA and CDR2 is FQGTGA. CDR3 size: 15 residues. The CDR3 loop reads CASSLIAGDQETQYF. CDR3 bases: TGTGCCAGCAGCTTAATTGCAGGGGATCAAGAGACCCAGTACTTC.

The rearrangement links TRBV27 to TRBJ2-7; possibly TRBD1 for D (6 bases). The CDR3 loop spans 13 amino acids. Trimming stripped 8 bases from V and 0 bases from J, with 11 bases between. The germline V gene encodes CDR1 MNHEY and CDR2 SMNVEV (reference sequence). The DNA for the CDR3 is TGTGCCAGCTTTAACAGGGACTCCTACGAGCAGTACTTC. It is translated as CASFNRDSYEQYF.

The chain carries TRBV7-8 and TRBJ1-3, with D perhaps matching TRBD1 (6 bases). V was trimmed by 8 bases and J by 2 bases, leaving 16 bases between them. The CDR3 is 15 residues long. Germline V lookup: CDR1 SGHVS, CDR2 FQNEAQ. In DNA, the CDR3 is TGTGCCAGCGGGGATAGGGCAGGGGCTGGAAACACCATATATTTT. Translation gives CASGDRAGAGNTIYF.

This chain joins TRBV6-5 and TRBJ2-1; 9 bases are shared with TRBD2. The V segment lost 6 bases and the J segment 4 bases; nucleotides outside the gene matches: 7. The CDR3 has 15 residues. Germline V lookup: CDR1 MNHEY, CDR2 SVGAGI. DNA for the CDR3: TGTGCCAGCAGACCCACTAGCGGGCTTTACAATGAGCAGTTCTTC. Protein sequence: CASRPTSGLYNEQFF.

The V call is TRBV7-6, the J call TRBJ1-3, with D tentatively TRBD1 (6 bases). Germline V gene lookup returns CDR1 SGHVS and CDR2 FNYEAQ. V shed 2 bases and J shed 2 bases, with 10 bases lying between them. The CDR3 consists of 15 residues. The CDR3 bases are TGTGCCAGCAGCTTAAGCGCAGGGGCTGGAAACACCATATATTTT. It encodes CASSLSAGAGNTIYF.

V is TRBV6-5 and J is TRBJ1-6, with D possibly TRBD1 on 6 matching bases. This CDR3 is built from 15 residues. V was pared by 6 bases and J by 8 bases, with 17 bases between. Germline CDR1 MNHEY, CDR2 SVGAGI. CDR3 nucleotide sequence: TGTGCCAGCAGGGATGAGGACAGAGAATATTCACCCCTCCACTTT. This translates into CASRDEDREYSPLHF.

This clone was seen just once. This sequence joins TRBV5-1 and TRBJ2-4; possibly TRBD1 for D (6 bases). V shed 4 bases and J shed 0 bases, with 14 bases lying between them. CDR3 size: 16 residues. Looked up from germline, CDR1 is SGHRS and CDR2 is YFSETQ. The chain's CDR3 is CASSVEGGLAKNIQYF. The CDR3 nucleotides read TGCGCCAGCAGCGTAGAAGGGGGTCTAGCCAAAAACATTCAGTACTTC.